These 21 T cell receptor beta chains came from one sample sequenced in a study of T cell repertoires in cytomegalovirus infection. Each CDR3 protein is one row after TCRdb ran MiXCR on the reads. This table has about 700,000 distinct CDR3 sequences, around 32% appearing once. These TCRs are of unknown antigen specificity. This material consisted of cultured PBMCs, taken from culture after CMV antigen stimulation. These TCRs come from a human donor in good health (CMV status not recorded). Some clones in this sample may be carry-over from other donors' samples.

The rearrangement uses TRBV27 and TRBJ2-7; D gene uncertain. V was cut by 2 bases and J by 3 bases, with 26 bases left in between. The CDR3 spans 19 residues. Germline lookup yields CDR1 MNHEY and CDR2 SMNVEV (reference sequence). CDR3: CASSLRPGLGLGHYYEQYF. CDR3 nucleotide sequence: TGTGCCAGCAGTTTAAGGCCGGGCCTAGGGCTGGGTCACTACTACGAGCAGTACTTC.

The CDR3 DNA follows: TGTGCCAGCTCACCACCGAGGGGAGAGACCCAGTACTTC. It is translated as CASSPPRGETQYF. V is TRBV18 and J is TRBJ2-5; D may match TRBD1 or TRBD2 (5 bases each). Germline V lookup: CDR1 KGHSH, CDR2 LQKENI. This CDR3 comprises 13 residues. Trimming stripped 0 bases from V and 4 bases from J, with 6 bases between.

This clonotype was found a few times. The CDR3 DNA is TGTGCCAGCAGCGTAGAAGGGGCTCCGCAAGATACGCAGTATTTT. Translating it yields CASSVEGAPQDTQYF. The chain joins TRBV9 to TRBJ2-3, with a tentative D call TRBD1 (5 bases). This CDR3 is 15 amino acids long. Germline V gives CDR1 SGDLS, CDR2 YYNGEE. Deletions cut 0 bases from V and 5 bases from J, with 13 bases between.

There are a few counts of this clonotype. The chain uses TRBV11-2 and TRBJ2-7; possibly TRBD2 for D (6 bases). Germline V CDR1 and CDR2: SGHAT, FQNNGV. This CDR3 region has 12 residues. V was pared by 6 bases and J by 5 bases, with 11 bases between. The CDR3 protein is CASRTTRHEQYF. The CDR3 DNA reads TGTGCCAGCAGGACGACTAGGCACGAGCAGTACTTC.

The CDR3 protein is CASGLVGSGVLAYEQYF. CDR3 coding DNA: TGTGCTAGTGGTTTGGTAGGTAGTGGGGTGCTGGCATACGAGCAGTACTTC. The chain combines TRBV12-5 with TRBJ2-7; D is unclear. Trimming took off 0 bases at V and 4 bases at J, with 19 bases between the two ends. Germline values: CDR1 LGHNT, CDR2 FRNRAP. This CDR3 has 17 residues. Full variable domain (outside the CDR3, taken from reference TRBV12-5 and TRBJ2-7): DARVTQTPRHKVTEMGQEVTMRCQPILGHNTVFWYRQTMMQGLELLAYFRNRAPLDDSGMPKDRFSAEMPDATLATLKIQPSEPRDSAVYFCASGLVGSGVLAYEQYFGPGTRLTVT.

This clonotype appeared a few times. This chain connects TRBV28 to TRBJ2-6; D remains unclear. With 6 bases removed from V and 0 bases from J, the gap between germline ends came to 12 bases. Germline CDR1 and CDR2: MDHEN and SYDVKM. The CDR3 runs 16 residues. CDR3 sequence (DNA): TGTGCCAGCAGCCCAACTGGGATCTCTGGGGCCAACGTCCTGACTTTC. This sequence encodes CASSPTGISGANVLTF.

Ten or more counts support this clonotype. The gene calls are TRBV11-2 and TRBJ1-1, with 8 nucleotides matching TRBD1. The CDR3 runs to 16 residues. Germline V CDR1 and CDR2: SGHAT, FQNNGV. The J segment lost 4 bases and the V segment lost 1 base, leaving 8 bases of the junction unmatched. CDR3 amino acids: CASSLAPPGGITEAFF. CDR3 DNA sequence: TGTGCCAGCAGCTTAGCCCCCCCAGGGGGCATCACTGAAGCTTTCTTT.

This clonotype was seen once. The chain couples TRBV11-2 to TRBJ1-5; no firm D call. CDR3 length: 14 residues. Germline V gene lookup returns CDR1 SGHAT and CDR2 FQNNGV. Trimming took 1 base from V and 5 from J, leaving 9 bases between them. This CDR3 reads CASSLGAKDQPQHF. In DNA form, the CDR3 reads TGTGCCAGCAGCTTAGGGGCAAAGGATCAGCCCCAGCATTTT.

The rearrangement links TRBV3-1 to TRBJ2-3; D perhaps matches TRBD2 (7 bases). Germline assignment: CDR1 LGHDT and CDR2 YNNKEL (reference sequence). Trimming took off 4 bases at V and 2 bases at J, with 16 bases between the two ends. The CDR3 contains 16 residues. The CDR3 coding sequence is TGTGCCAGCAGCCGGGACCTAGGGGGGGTCACAGATACGCAGTATTTT. Translation: CASSRDLGGVTDTQYF.

This clonotype has only a few counts. The V and J genes are TRBV23-1 and TRBJ1-1; tentatively, D is TRBD1 (6 bases). TRBV23-1 is an ORF for which the function is uncertain. V was cut by 7 bases and J by 4 bases, with 10 bases left in between. The CDR3 loop spans 12 amino acids. CDR3 region: CASKDSGTEAFF. The CDR3 DNA follows: TGCGCCAGCAAGGACAGTGGCACTGAAGCTTTCTTT.

Many counts were recorded for this clonotype. The CDR3 loop reads CASSYGLRPLDTQYF. The CDR3 DNA is TGTGCCAGCAGTTACGGACTTCGGCCCCTAGATACGCAGTATTTT. The chain links TRBV6-5 to TRBJ2-3, with a tentative D call TRBD2 (5 bases). The CDR3 contains 15 residues. The germline gives CDR1 MNHEY, CDR2 SVGAGI. V lost 2 bases to trimming and J lost 5 bases, with 14 bases between them.

CDR3 bases: TGTGCCAGCAGTAAGAACGGGGGCCGGGGGGAGCAGTACTTC. It specifies CASSKNGGRGEQYF. The chain carries TRBV12-3 or TRBV12-4 and TRBJ2-7; D possibly matches TRBD1 or TRBD2 (6 bases each). V was shortened by 5 bases and J by 7 bases, with 18 bases between the two germline ends. The CDR3 is 14 amino acids.

The chain has TRBV6-1 and TRBJ1-5; 7 bases map to TRBD1. V lost 2 bases, J lost 0 bases, and 7 bases stayed unmatched. In germline, CDR1 is MNHNS, CDR2 SASEGT. The CDR3 extends over 17 amino acids. The CDR3 reads CASSEHYRGNSNQPQHF. The DNA for the CDR3 is TGTGCCAGCAGTGAACACTACAGGGGTAATAGCAATCAGCCCCAGCATTTT.

This chain joins TRBV7-9 and TRBJ1-1, with D possibly being TRBD1 (6 bases). This CDR3 is built from 13 residues. Trimming left V 3 bases short and J 7 bases short, with 12 bases between. Germline CDR1 SEHNR, CDR2 FQNEAQ (reference sequence). The CDR3 reads CASSFQGKGEAFF. The CDR3 region has the DNA TGTGCCAGCAGCTTCCAGGGGAAAGGTGAAGCTTTCTTT.

A few counts support this clonotype. The chain carries TRBV15 and TRBJ1-5; possible D gene TRBD1, 6 bases. The CDR3 runs to 16 residues. Per the germline V gene, CDR1 is LNHNV and CDR2 is YYDKDF (reference sequence). Trimming shortened V by 0 bases and J by 4 bases, and 13 bases separated the two germline ends. This chain's CDR3 is CATSRDLARGNQPQHF. The CDR3 nucleotides read TGTGCCACCAGCAGAGATCTGGCTAGGGGGAATCAGCCCCAGCATTTT.

In nucleotides, the CDR3 is TGCGCCAGCAGCCAAGTCGGTAGTGCAGATACGCAGTATTTT. Residues: CASSQVGSADTQYF. The genes are TRBV4-3 and TRBJ2-3, with no clear D. The germline gives CDR1 LGHNA, CDR2 YSLEER. V shed 1 base and J shed 4 bases, with 9 bases lying between them. The CDR3 is made up of 14 amino acids.

The rearrangement joins TRBV20-1 to TRBJ2-2, with D unresolved. CDR1 and CDR2 (germline): DFQATT, SNEGSKA (reference sequence). The CDR3 spans 13 residues. Trimming removed 6 bases at V and 4 bases at J, with 12 bases between. CDR3 loop: CSAWEASTGELFF. CDR3 coding DNA: TGCAGTGCATGGGAAGCTTCCACCGGGGAGCTGTTTTTT.

This clonotype was observed once. This sequence joins TRBV20-1 and TRBJ1-1; D gene ambiguous. Germline CDR1 DFQATT, CDR2 SNEGSKA (reference sequence). V was trimmed by 3 bases and J by 0 bases, leaving 14 bases between them. This CDR3 is 15 amino acids long. CDR3 residues: CSASGLAVLNTEAFF. CDR3 coding DNA: TGCAGTGCTAGTGGTTTGGCAGTCCTGAACACTGAAGCTTTCTTT.

This clonotype was observed a handful of times. The chain carries TRBV6-6 and TRBJ1-5, with D possibly TRBD1 on 6 matching bases. CDR1 MNHNY and CDR2 SVGAGI come from the germline V gene (reference sequence). CDR3 size: 12 residues. Trimming cost V 9 bases and J 4 bases, with 10 bases left between them. CDR3 amino acids: CASDTGNQPQHF. The CDR3 region has the DNA TGTGCCAGTGACACAGGGAATCAGCCCCAGCATTTT.

This clonotype appeared a few times. The chain couples TRBV6-5 to TRBJ2-1; D may be TRBD2 (7 bases). This CDR3 region has 18 residues. CDR1 is MNHEY and CDR2 is SVGAGI in the germline V gene. The V gene lost 0 bases and the J gene lost 0 bases, with 15 bases spanning the gap. The CDR3 is CASSYSGGLRISYNEQFF. CDR3 bases: TGTGCCAGCAGTTACTCCGGGGGGCTCCGAATCTCCTACAATGAGCAGTTCTTC.

This clonotype has just a few counts. The chain employs TRBV20-1 and TRBJ2-3; 8 bases align to TRBD2. CDR3 length equals 14 residues. CDR1 is DFQATT and CDR2 is SNEGSKA in the germline V gene (reference sequence). Unmatched junction bases numbered 11, after V lost 8 bases and J lost 4 bases. The CDR3 is CSTTRGARADTQYF. In DNA form, the CDR3 reads TGCAGTACTACGCGGGGGGCGCGGGCAGATACGCAGTATTTT.